This T cell receptor beta chain was sequenced for a study of control samples from healthy donors and cancer patients. The germline V gene encodes CDR1 SNHLY and CDR2 FYNNEI. The CDR3 totals 14 residues. V gave up 4 bases and J gave up 0 bases, with 7 bases separating them. TCRdb's table, derived via immunoSEQ multiplex PCR, lists solely in-frame clones and lacks some. The sample shows 400,000 to 500,000 clones, 80% to 95% of them seen only once. This TCR derives from a man aged 35 to 55 with head and neck cancer. This chain uses TRBV2 with TRBJ1-5, with unresolved D. Specimen: PBMCs. CDR3 loop: CASSALSSNQPQHF. In nucleotides, the CDR3 is TGTGCCAGCAGTGCACTCTCTAGCAATCAGCCCCAGCATTTT. Variable domain in full (rest from reference TRBV2 and TRBJ1-5): EPEVTQTPSHQVTQMGQEVILRCVPISNHLYFYWYRQILGQKVEFLVSFYNNEISEKSEIFDDQFSVERPDGSNFTLKIRSTKLEDSAMYFCASSALSSNQPQHFGDGTRLSIL.